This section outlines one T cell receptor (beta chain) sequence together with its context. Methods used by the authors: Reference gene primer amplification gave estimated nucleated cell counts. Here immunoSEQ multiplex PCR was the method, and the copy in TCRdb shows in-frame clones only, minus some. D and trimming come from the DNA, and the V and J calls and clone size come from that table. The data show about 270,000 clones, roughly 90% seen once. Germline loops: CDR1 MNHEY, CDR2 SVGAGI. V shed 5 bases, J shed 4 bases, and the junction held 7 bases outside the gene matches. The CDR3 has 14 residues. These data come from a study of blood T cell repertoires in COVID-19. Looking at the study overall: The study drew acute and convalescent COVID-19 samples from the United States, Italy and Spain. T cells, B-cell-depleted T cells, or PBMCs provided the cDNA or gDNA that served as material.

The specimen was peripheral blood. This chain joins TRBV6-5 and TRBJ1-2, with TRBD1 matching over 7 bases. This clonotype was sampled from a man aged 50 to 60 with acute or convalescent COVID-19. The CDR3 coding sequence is TGTGCCAGCAGTAAACCGGGACAGACCTATGGCTACACCTTC. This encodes CASSKPGQTYGYTF.